One and the same sample provided the 23 T cell receptor beta chains below, sequenced in a study of CD8 T cells in Susac syndrome. The RNA, about 0.45 to 1 ug, was put through reverse transcription using random hexamers. TCRdb itself ran the immunoSEQ multiplex PCR reads through MiXCR, one entry per CDR3 protein. The sample includes 210,000 or so distinct CDR3 sequences, 94% of them seen just once. Sequences were obtained from CD4+ T cells from PBMCs. Receptors were obtained from a human donor with Susac syndrome.

This clonotype was seen a few times. CDR3 in amino acids: CASSDLNSPLHF. For the CDR3, the DNA is TGTGCCAGCAGTGATCTAAATTCACCCCTCCACTTT. The chain has TRBV28 and TRBJ1-6, with D uncertain. The CDR3 contains 12 residues. The germline CDR1 and CDR2 sequences are MDHEN and SYDVKM. Trimming pared 5 bases from V and 7 bases from J, leaving 6 bases between.

This chain connects TRBV14 to TRBJ2-3, with 9 bases matching TRBD1. Germline CDR1 reads SGHDN; CDR2 reads FVKESK. The CDR3 consists of 15 residues. V lost 1 base, J lost 7 bases, and 6 bases stayed unmatched. The CDR3 nucleotides are TGTGCCAGCAGCCAAGGGGGACAGGGAAGGTATACGCAGTATTTT. It translates to CASSQGGQGRYTQYF. Full variable domain (outside the CDR3, taken from reference TRBV14 and TRBJ2-3): EAGVTQFPSHSVIEKGQTVTLRCDPISGHDNLYWYRRVMGKEIKFLLHFVKESKQDESGMPNNRFLAERTGGTYSTLKVQPAELEDSGVYFCASSQGGQGRYTQYFGPGTRLTVL.

The chain is built from TRBV18 and TRBJ1-1; D unresolved. Germline V gene data show CDR1 as KGHSH and CDR2 as LQKENI. The V end was cut by 2 bases, the J end by 2 bases, with 6 bases between. This CDR3 region has 13 residues. Here the CDR3 reads CASSPAFNTEAFF. CDR3 bases: TGTGCCAGCTCACCAGCGTTTAACACTGAAGCTTTCTTT.

This chain uses TRBV20-1 with TRBJ2-1; 8 bases line up with TRBD2. The CDR3 covers 15 residues. J lost 2 bases, V lost 6 bases, and 9 bases had no gene match. In germline, CDR1 is DFQATT, CDR2 SNEGSKA (reference sequence). CDR3 protein: CSAPSSGDPYNEQFF. DNA for the CDR3: TGCAGTGCCCCCAGTAGCGGGGACCCCTACAATGAGCAGTTCTTC.

The CDR3 loop is CASSSGREAFF. The CDR3 DNA follows: TGTGCCAGCAGCTCGGGAAGAGAAGCTTTCTTT. V usage is TRBV11-2 and J usage is TRBJ1-1, with unresolved D. Between the trimmed V and J ends, which lost 4 bases and 8 bases, there was a span of 8 bases. There are 11 residues in the CDR3. Germline CDR1 reads SGHAT; CDR2 reads FQNNGV.

This chain joins TRBV5-4 and TRBJ2-2; the match to TRBD1 covers 8 bases. The CDR3 loop spans 15 amino acids. Germline CDR1 SGHNT, CDR2 YYREEE (reference sequence). J lost 3 bases, V lost 4 bases, and 5 bases had no gene match. DNA of the CDR3: TGTGCCAGCAGCCCGGGACAGGAGTACACCGGGGAGCTGTTTTTT. Amino acid sequence: CASSPGQEYTGELFF.

This clonotype appeared once. The chain carries TRBV20-1 and TRBJ2-5; perhaps TRBD1 as D (5 bases). V lost 3 bases and J 3 bases, leaving 8 bases between the germline ends. Per germline, CDR1 DFQATT and CDR2 SNEGSKA (reference sequence). The CDR3 runs 12 residues. The CDR3 spells CSASQGEETQYF. The CDR3 bases are TGCAGTGCTAGTCAGGGTGAAGAGACCCAGTACTTC.

This chain joins TRBV5-1 and TRBJ2-1; perhaps TRBD1 as D (6 bases). The CDR3 spans 14 residues. Germline V CDR1 and CDR2: SGHRS, YFSETQ. V lost 2 bases to trimming and J lost 4 bases, with 10 bases between them. The CDR3 sequence: CASSFRDTYNEQFF. CDR3 in DNA: TGCGCCAGCAGCTTCCGGGACACTTACAATGAGCAGTTCTTC.

The table lists this clonotype with a count of one. The J gene is TRBJ1-1, the V gene TRBV5-1, with D possibly matching TRBD1 (5 bases). The V and J ends lost 6 bases and 0 bases respectively, with 15 bases between them. This CDR3 is 15 amino acids long. The germline V gene encodes CDR1 SGHRS and CDR2 YFSETQ. The CDR3 sequence: CASKGVLGMNTEAFF. The CDR3 bases are TGCGCCAGCAAAGGGGTGCTAGGGATGAACACTGAAGCTTTCTTT.

The genes are TRBV29-1 and TRBJ2-3, with D perhaps TRBD2 (6 bases). CDR3 length: 15 residues. Per the germline V gene, CDR1 is SQVTM and CDR2 is ANQGSEA. V lost 4 bases, J lost 2 bases, and 16 bases lay in between. CDR3 bases: TGCAGCGTTGCGGGCGGGGAGCACCTCACAGATACGCAGTATTTT. This gives the protein CSVAGGEHLTDTQYF.

This clonotype appeared a single time. The chain joins TRBV20-1 to TRBJ2-1, with TRBD1 matching 7 bases. The CDR3 runs to 14 residues. Trimming removed 6 bases from V and 0 bases from J; junction bases left unmatched: 5. CDR1 is DFQATT, CDR2 SNEGSKA, per germline (reference sequence). In nucleotides, the CDR3 is TGCAGTGCAGCAGGGGGTGCCTCCTACAATGAGCAGTTCTTC. Its protein product is CSAAGGASYNEQFF.

The rearrangement links TRBV20-1 to TRBJ2-7, with D perhaps matching TRBD1 (5 bases). Germline V gene sequence: CDR1 DFQATT, CDR2 SNEGSKA (reference sequence). The V gene lost 5 bases and the J gene lost 1 base, with 21 bases spanning the gap. This CDR3 region has 16 residues. This CDR3 is CSAENQGLGWSYEQYF. CDR3 nucleotides: TGCAGTGCTGAAAATCAGGGTTTGGGGTGGTCCTACGAGCAGTACTTC.

J is TRBJ2-2 and V is TRBV5-8, with D hard to call. CDR1 and CDR2 (germline): SGHTS, YDEGEE. This CDR3 has 16 amino acids. Trimming took off 6 bases at V and 2 bases at J, with 17 bases between the two ends. The CDR3 region has the DNA TGTGCCAGCACCCGAAGGCGTAGGCCCAACACCGGGGAGCTGTTTTTT. Amino acids: CASTRRRRPNTGELFF. The variable domain in full, with the rest retrieved from reference TRBV5-8 and TRBJ2-2, is EAGVTQSPTHLIKTRGQQATLRCSPISGHTSVYWYQQALGLGLQFLLWYDEGEERNRGNFPPRFSGRQFPNYSSELNVNALELEDSALYLCASTRRRRPNTGELFFGEGSRLTVL.

This rearrangement joins TRBV29-1 to TRBJ2-7, with 16 bases identical to TRBD2. Trimming removed 7 bases from V and 0 bases from J; junction bases left unmatched: 9. The germline V gene encodes CDR1 SQVTM and CDR2 ANQGSEA. This CDR3 comprises 17 residues. CDR3 nucleotide sequence: TGCAGCGCGGCGGGACTAGCGGGGGGGGCAAGCTCCTACGAGCAGTACTTC. Residues: CSAAGLAGGASSYEQYF.

V usage is TRBV9 and J usage is TRBJ2-2; D remains ambiguous. Trimming cost V 0 bases and J 0 bases, with 6 bases left between them. Germline V gene sequence: CDR1 SGDLS, CDR2 YYNGEE. CDR3 length equals 15 residues. The CDR3 sequence is CASSVAGANTGELFF. For the CDR3, the DNA is TGTGCCAGCAGCGTAGCTGGGGCGAACACCGGGGAGCTGTTTTTT.

V is TRBV4-1 and J is TRBJ2-5; TRBD2 matches 10 bases. This CDR3 region has 16 residues. From germline, CDR1 is MGHRA and CDR2 YSYEKL. With 3 bases clipped from V and 1 base from J, the junction kept 5 bases outside the gene matches. This CDR3 reads CASSQSSGGPQETQYF. DNA for the CDR3: TGCGCCAGCAGCCAGTCTAGCGGGGGTCCCCAAGAGACCCAGTACTTC.

The gene calls are TRBV7-2 and TRBJ2-5, with D maybe TRBD1 (5 bases). This CDR3 comprises 14 residues. Per germline, CDR1 SGHTA and CDR2 FQGNSA. V dropped 1 base and J dropped 4 bases, with 10 bases sitting between them. CDR3 region: CASSLDQQGETQYF. The CDR3 DNA follows: TGTGCCAGCAGCTTAGATCAGCAGGGAGAGACCCAGTACTTC.

The chain links TRBV18 to TRBJ2-7; maybe TRBD1 (6 bases). V shed 2 bases and J shed 2 bases, with 16 bases lying between them. CDR1 and CDR2 (germline): KGHSH, LQKENI. The CDR3 has 16 amino acids. Written as DNA, the CDR3 is TGTGCCAGCTCACCAAATACTGGACAGAGTCCCTACGAGCAGTACTTC. It is translated as CASSPNTGQSPYEQYF.

The V call is TRBV20-1, the J call TRBJ2-5; D is possibly TRBD1 (5 bases). CDR1 is DFQATT, CDR2 SNEGSKA, per germline (reference sequence). This CDR3 comprises 13 residues. V was clipped by 8 bases and J by 5 bases, with 18 bases between them. The CDR3 bases are TGCAGTATTCTCCAGGGTCGCTCGGAGACCCAGTACTTC. Its translation: CSILQGRSETQYF.

This chain links TRBV19 with TRBJ2-1; D is uncertain. In germline, CDR1 is LNHDA, CDR2 SQIVND (reference sequence). V lost 2 bases to trimming and J lost 0 bases, with 23 bases between them. This CDR3 has 20 amino acids. This CDR3 is CASSIMPNFLQSSSYNEQFF. In DNA form, the CDR3 reads TGTGCCAGTAGTATAATGCCGAACTTCTTACAGTCGAGCTCCTACAATGAGCAGTTCTTC.

Only one count was recorded for this clonotype. The rearrangement joins TRBV19 to TRBJ1-2; TRBD1 is a possible D gene (6 bases). V was cut by 4 bases and J by 7 bases, with 13 bases left in between. Germline CDR1 LNHDA, CDR2 SQIVND (reference sequence). The CDR3 spans 13 residues. CDR3 DNA: TGTGCCAGTAGTACCGATACAGGGCTTGGCTACACCTTC. This translates into CASSTDTGLGYTF.

V and J are TRBV18 and TRBJ1-5; 8 bases are a match to TRBD1. Germline lookup yields CDR1 KGHSH and CDR2 LQKENI. The V gene end was trimmed by 2 bases and the J gene end by 0 bases; junction bases not matched to a gene: 3. The CDR3 loop spans 16 amino acids. This chain's CDR3 is CASSPMGQASNQPQHF. CDR3 DNA sequence: TGTGCCAGCTCACCAATGGGACAGGCTAGCAATCAGCCCCAGCATTTT.

The chain is built from TRBV21-1 and TRBJ1-3; the D call TRBD1 from the table was never checked on the DNA. TRBV21-1 is recorded as a pseudogene. The CDR3 has 17 amino acids. The CDR3 coding sequence is TGTGCCAGCAGCAAAGGCCCCGAAAATAGCTCTGGAAACACCATATATTTT. Translation gives CASSKGPENSSGNTIYF.